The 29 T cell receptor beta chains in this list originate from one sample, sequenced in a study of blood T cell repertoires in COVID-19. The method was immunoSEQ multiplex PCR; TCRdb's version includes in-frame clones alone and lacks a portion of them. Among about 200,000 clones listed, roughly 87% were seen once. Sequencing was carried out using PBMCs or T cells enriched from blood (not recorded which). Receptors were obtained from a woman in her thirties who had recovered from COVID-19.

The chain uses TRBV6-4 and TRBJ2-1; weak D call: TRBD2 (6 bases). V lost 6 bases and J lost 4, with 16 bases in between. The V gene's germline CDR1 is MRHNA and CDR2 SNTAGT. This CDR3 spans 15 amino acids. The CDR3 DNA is TGTGCCAGCAGAATATCGGGCGGGGATTACAATGAGCAGTTCTTC. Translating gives CASRISGGDYNEQFF.

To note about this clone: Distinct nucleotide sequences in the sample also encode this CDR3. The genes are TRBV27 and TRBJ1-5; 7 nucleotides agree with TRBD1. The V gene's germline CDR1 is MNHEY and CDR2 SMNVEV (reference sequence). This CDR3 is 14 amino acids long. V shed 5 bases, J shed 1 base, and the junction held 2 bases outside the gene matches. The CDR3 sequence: CASSRQGSNQPQHF. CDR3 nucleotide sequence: TGTGCCAGCAGTAGACAGGGAAGCAATCAGCCCCAGCATTTT.

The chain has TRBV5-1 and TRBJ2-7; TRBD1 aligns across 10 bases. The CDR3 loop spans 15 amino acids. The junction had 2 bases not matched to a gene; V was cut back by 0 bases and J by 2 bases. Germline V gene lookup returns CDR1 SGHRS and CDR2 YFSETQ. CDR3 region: CASSLAGTGAYEQYF. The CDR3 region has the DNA TGCGCCAGCAGCTTGGCCGGGACAGGGGCCTACGAGCAGTACTTC.

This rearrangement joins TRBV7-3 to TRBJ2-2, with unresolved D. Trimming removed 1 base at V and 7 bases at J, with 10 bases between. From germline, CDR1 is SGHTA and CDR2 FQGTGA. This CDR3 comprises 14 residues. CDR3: CASSLNGLIGELFF. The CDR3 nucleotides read TGTGCCAGCAGCTTAAACGGGTTGATCGGGGAGCTGTTTTTT.

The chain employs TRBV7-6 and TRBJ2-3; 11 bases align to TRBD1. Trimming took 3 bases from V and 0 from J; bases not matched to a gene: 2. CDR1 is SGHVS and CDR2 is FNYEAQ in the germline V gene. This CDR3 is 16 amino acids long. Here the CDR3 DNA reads TGTGCCAGCAGCTTCCGGGACAGGGGGAGCACAGATACGCAGTATTTT. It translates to CASSFRDRGSTDTQYF.

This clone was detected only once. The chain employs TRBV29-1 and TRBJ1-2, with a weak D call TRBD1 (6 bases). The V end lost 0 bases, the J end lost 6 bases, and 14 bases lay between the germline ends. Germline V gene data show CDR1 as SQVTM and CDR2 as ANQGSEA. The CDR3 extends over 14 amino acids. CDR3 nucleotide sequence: TGCAGCGTTGAAGATCGTGGCAGGGGTGATGGCTACACCTTC. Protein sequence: CSVEDRGRGDGYTF.

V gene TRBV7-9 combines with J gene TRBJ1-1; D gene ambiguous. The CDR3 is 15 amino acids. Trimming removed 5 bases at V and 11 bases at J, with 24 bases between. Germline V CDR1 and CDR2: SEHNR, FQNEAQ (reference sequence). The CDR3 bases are TGTGCCAGCAGCGATACGGGGATGACGTTCAATGGCGCTTTCTTT. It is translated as CASSDTGMTFNGAFF.

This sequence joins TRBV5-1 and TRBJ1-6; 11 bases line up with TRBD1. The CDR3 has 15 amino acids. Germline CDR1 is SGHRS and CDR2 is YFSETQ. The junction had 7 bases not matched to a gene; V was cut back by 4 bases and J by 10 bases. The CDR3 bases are TGCGCCAGCAGCATAGGGACAGGGGGTAACTCACCCCTCCACTTT. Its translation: CASSIGTGGNSPLHF.

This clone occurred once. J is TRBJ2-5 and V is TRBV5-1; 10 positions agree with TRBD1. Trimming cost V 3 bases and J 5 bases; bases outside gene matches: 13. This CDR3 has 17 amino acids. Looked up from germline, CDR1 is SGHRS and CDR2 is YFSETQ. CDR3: CASSYIYDRGPWETQYF. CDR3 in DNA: TGCGCCAGCAGCTATATCTACGACAGGGGGCCTTGGGAGACCCAGTACTTC.

CDR3 sequence (DNA): TGTGCCAGCAGCGTCGGACTAGCGGGACGAAGGACAGATACGCAGTATTTT. Translated, it gives CASSVGLAGRRTDTQYF. The chain uses TRBV7-9 and TRBJ2-3, with 12 bases aligning to TRBD2. The CDR3 length is 17 residues. The V segment lost 5 bases and the J segment 3 bases; nucleotides outside the gene matches: 9. Germline CDR1 and CDR2: SEHNR and FQNEAQ (reference sequence).

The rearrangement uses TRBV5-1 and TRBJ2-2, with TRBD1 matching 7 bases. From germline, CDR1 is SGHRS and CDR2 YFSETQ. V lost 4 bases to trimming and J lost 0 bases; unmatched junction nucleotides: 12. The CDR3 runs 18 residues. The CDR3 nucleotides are TGCGCCAGCAGCCCCCGACCAACCACAGGGGCGAACACCGGGGAGCTGTTTTTT. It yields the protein CASSPRPTTGANTGELFF.

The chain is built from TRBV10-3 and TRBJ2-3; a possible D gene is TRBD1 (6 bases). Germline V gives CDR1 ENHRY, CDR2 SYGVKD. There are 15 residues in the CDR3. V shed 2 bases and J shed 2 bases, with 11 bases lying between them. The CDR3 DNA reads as TGTGCCATCAGTGAGGGTCAGGGGAACACAGATACGCAGTATTTT. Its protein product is CAISEGQGNTDTQYF.

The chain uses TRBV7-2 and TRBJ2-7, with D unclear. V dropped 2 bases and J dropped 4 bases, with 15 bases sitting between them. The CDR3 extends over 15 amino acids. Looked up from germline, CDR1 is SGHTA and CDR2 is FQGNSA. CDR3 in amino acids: CASSLLGGVWYEQYF. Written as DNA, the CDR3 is TGTGCCAGCAGCTTATTAGGTGGAGTGTGGTACGAGCAGTACTTC.

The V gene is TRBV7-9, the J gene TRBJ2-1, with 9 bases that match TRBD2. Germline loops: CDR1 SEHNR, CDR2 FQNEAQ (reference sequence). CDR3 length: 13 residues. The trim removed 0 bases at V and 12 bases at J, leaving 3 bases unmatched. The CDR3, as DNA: TGTGCCAGCAGCTTAGCCAAGACTAGCGGGCAGTTCTTC. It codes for CASSLAKTSGQFF.

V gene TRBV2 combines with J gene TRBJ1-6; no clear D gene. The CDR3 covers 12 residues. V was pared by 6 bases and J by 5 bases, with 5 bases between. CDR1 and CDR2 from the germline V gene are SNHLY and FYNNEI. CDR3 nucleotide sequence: TGTGCCAGCAGGCGGGATAATTCACCCCTCCACTTT. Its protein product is CASRRDNSPLHF.

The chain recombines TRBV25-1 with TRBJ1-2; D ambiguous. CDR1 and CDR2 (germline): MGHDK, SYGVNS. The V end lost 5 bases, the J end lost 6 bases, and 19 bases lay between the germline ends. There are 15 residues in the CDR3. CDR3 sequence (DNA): TGTGCCAGCAGTCCCCAGGCCCTCTCGGTAAATGGCTACACCTTC. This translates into CASSPQALSVNGYTF.

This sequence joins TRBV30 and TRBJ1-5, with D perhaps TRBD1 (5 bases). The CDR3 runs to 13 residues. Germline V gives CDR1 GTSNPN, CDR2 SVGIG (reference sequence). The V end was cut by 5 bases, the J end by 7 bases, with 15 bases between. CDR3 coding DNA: TGTGCCTGGGCTGGAGGGGACGAACAGCCCCAGCATTTT. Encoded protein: CAWAGGDEQPQHF.

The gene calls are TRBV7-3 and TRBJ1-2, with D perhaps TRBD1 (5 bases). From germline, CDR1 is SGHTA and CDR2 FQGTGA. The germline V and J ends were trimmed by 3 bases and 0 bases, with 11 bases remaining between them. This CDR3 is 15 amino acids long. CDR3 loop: CASSLNRRTNYGYTF. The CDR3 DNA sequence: TGTGCCAGCAGCTTGAACAGGAGAACTAACTATGGCTACACCTTC.

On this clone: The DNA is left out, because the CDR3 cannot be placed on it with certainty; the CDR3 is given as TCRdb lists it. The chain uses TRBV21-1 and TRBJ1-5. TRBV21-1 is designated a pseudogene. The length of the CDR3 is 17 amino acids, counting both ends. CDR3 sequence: CASSSAKVGGGNQPQHF.

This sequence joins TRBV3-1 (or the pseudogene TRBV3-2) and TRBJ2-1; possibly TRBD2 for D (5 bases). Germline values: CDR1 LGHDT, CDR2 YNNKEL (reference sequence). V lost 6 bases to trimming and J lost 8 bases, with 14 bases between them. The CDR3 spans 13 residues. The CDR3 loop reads CASSSGIRDEQFF. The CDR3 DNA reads TGTGCCAGCAGTTCCGGGATCCGCGATGAGCAGTTCTTC.

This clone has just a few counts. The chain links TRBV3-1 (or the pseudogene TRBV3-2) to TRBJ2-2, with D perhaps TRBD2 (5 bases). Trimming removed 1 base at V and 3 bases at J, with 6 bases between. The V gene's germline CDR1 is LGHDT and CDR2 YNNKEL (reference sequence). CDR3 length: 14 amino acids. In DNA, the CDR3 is TGTGCCAGCAGCCAAGCAGCGGACACCGGGGAGCTGTTTTTT. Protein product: CASSQAADTGELFF.

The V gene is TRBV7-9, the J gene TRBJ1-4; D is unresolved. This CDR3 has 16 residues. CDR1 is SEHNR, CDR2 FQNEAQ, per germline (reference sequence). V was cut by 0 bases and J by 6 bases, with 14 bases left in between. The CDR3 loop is CASSLAESEIDEKLFF. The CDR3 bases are TGTGCCAGCAGCTTAGCGGAGTCGGAAATAGATGAAAAACTGTTTTTT. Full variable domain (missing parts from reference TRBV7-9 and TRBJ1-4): DTGVSQNPRHKITKRGQNVTFRCDPISEHNRLYWYRQTLGQGPEFLTYFQNEAQLEKSRLLSDRFSAERPKGSFSTLEIQRTEQGDSAMYLCASSLAESEIDEKLFFGSGTQLSVL.

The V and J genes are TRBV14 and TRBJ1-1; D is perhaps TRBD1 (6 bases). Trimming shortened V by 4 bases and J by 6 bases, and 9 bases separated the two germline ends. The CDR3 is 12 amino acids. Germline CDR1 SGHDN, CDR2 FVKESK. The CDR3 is CASSPGGPEAFF. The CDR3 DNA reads TGTGCCAGCAGCCCCGGGGGGCCTGAAGCTTTCTTT.

The CDR3 coding sequence is TGCGCCAGCAGCCAAGAAGGCCTAGTGGCCGGCGAGCAGTACTTC. Encoded protein: CASSQEGLVAGEQYF. The chain combines TRBV4-1 with TRBJ2-7; D is undetermined. The CDR3 runs 15 residues. Looked up from germline, CDR1 is MGHRA and CDR2 is YSYEKL. The germline V and J ends were trimmed by 0 bases and 6 bases, with 15 bases remaining between them.

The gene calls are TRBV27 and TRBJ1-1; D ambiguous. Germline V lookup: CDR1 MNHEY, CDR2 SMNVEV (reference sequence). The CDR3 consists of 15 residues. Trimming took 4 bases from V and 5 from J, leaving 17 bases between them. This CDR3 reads CASSSFPPGRTEAFF. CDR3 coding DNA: TGTGCCAGCAGTTCATTCCCCCCGGGGAGGACTGAAGCTTTCTTT.

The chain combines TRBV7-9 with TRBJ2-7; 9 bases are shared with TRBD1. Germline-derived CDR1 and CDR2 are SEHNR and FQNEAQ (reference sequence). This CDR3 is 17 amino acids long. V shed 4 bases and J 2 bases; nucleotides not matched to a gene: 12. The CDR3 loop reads CASSSDRGTRVPYEQYF. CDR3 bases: TGTGCCAGCAGCTCGGACAGGGGCACAAGGGTCCCCTACGAGCAGTACTTC.

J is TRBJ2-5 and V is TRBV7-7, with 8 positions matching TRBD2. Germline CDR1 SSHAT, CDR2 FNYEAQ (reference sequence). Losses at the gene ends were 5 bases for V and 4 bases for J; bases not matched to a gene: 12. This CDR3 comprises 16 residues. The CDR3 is CASSRGSGTRIETQYF. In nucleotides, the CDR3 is TGTGCCAGCAGCCGTGGGTCAGGGACTAGAATAGAGACCCAGTACTTC.

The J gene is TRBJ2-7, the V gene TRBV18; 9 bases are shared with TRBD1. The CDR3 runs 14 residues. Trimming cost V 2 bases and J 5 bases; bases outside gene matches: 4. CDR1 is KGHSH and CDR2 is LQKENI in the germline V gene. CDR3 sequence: CASSPTGQGNEQYF. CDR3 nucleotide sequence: TGTGCCAGCTCACCAACGGGACAGGGTAACGAGCAGTACTTC.

CDR3: CASTGGAYEQYF. CDR3 in DNA: TGTGCCTCTACAGGGGGGGCCTACGAGCAGTACTTC. The V gene is TRBV2, the J gene TRBJ2-7; weak D call: TRBD1 (8 bases). CDR3 size: 12 residues. V lost 11 bases and J 2 bases, leaving 13 bases between the germline ends. CDR1 and CDR2 from the germline V gene are SNHLY and FYNNEI. The full variable domain, its missing parts supplied by reference TRBV2 and TRBJ2-7, is EPEVTQTPSHQVTQMGQEVILRCVPISNHLYFYWYRQILGQKVEFLVSFYNNEISEKSEIFDDQFSVERPDGSNFTLKIRSTKLEDSAMYFCASTGGAYEQYFGPGTRLTVT.